This entry describes one T cell receptor beta chain. The CDR3 sequence is 14 residues long. After removal of 6 bases from V and 3 bases from J, the junction contained 5 bases not matched to a gene. The germline CDR1 and CDR2 sequences are WSHSY and SAAADI. Repertoires were generated with immunoSEQ multiplex PCR, while TCRdb's copy carries only in-frame clones and drops some. The sample lists approximately 210,000 clones, more than 70% seen once, with approximately 4% in the top ten. These data originate in a study of blood T cell repertoires in COVID-19. V and J are TRBV10-2 and TRBJ2-7; 10 nucleotides line up with TRBD2. The sequenced material came from peripheral blood. The sequence was collected from a human donor in a cohort sampled during active COVID-19. This chain's CDR3 is CASREASGSYEQYF. CDR3 bases: TGCGCCAGCAGAGAGGCTAGCGGGAGCTACGAGCAGTACTTC.